The 14 T cell receptor beta chains below all came from one sample that was sequenced in a study of Ad26.COV2.S vaccination and SARS-CoV-2 variants. Profiled with immunoSEQ multiplex PCR; TCRdb holds only in-frame clones, not every one. The sample holds about 350,000 clones; about 85% are singletons and the top ten take approximately 3.5%. The sample's treatment: roughly 19 received Ad26.COV2.S at low or high dose, single or two shots; 5 received placebo; per-sample allocation not given. The investigators took samples on day 63 after the first vaccine or placebo injection. The source was peripheral blood, collected in a trial of Ad26.COV2.S vaccine versus placebo. The receptors shown here come from a person aged 18-65 years who received the Ad26.COV2.S COVID-19 vaccine or a placebo.

The chain is built from TRBV4-3 and TRBJ2-7; 13 bases line up with TRBD2. The CDR3 has 16 residues. V trimming: 0 bases; J trimming: 5 bases; junction bases outside the gene matches: 4. CDR1 is LGHNA and CDR2 is YSLEER in the germline V gene. The CDR3 DNA reads TGCGCCAGCAGCCAAGATCCGGGACTAGCGGGACACGAGCAGTACTTC. It is translated as CASSQDPGLAGHEQYF.

The chain joins TRBV2 to TRBJ2-2, with 9 bases matching TRBD1. V lost 6 bases and J lost 4; bases outside the gene matches: 18. CDR3 length equals 19 residues. Germline-derived CDR1 and CDR2 are SNHLY and FYNNEI. The CDR3 region is CASRKRNTGTGSGTGELFF. DNA of the CDR3: TGTGCCAGCAGAAAAAGAAATACCGGGACAGGGTCAGGCACCGGGGAGCTGTTTTTT.

J is TRBJ2-1 and V is TRBV5-1; TRBD2 matches 15 bases. Germline V lookup: CDR1 SGHRS, CDR2 YFSETQ. This CDR3 contains 17 residues. The V gene end was trimmed by 2 bases and the J gene end by 3 bases; junction bases not matched to a gene: 3. CDR3 protein: CASSLGLAGGNYNEQFF. CDR3 bases: TGCGCCAGCAGCTTAGGACTAGCGGGGGGGAACTACAATGAGCAGTTCTTC.

This clone was observed once. This chain connects TRBV6-5 to TRBJ1-3; TRBD1 aligns across 8 bases. Trimming at V came to 7 bases and at J to 2 bases, leaving 7 bases not matched to a gene. CDR3 length equals 15 residues. The germline gives CDR1 MNHEY, CDR2 SVGAGI. The CDR3 region has the DNA TGTGCCAGCAAAGTCGGGACAGGCGCTGGAAACACCATATATTTT. Its protein product is CASKVGTGAGNTIYF.

V usage is TRBV30 and J usage is TRBJ1-5, with 7 bases fitting TRBD1. Trimming at V came to 1 base and at J to 4 bases, leaving 7 bases not matched to a gene. The CDR3 loop spans 15 amino acids. Per germline, CDR1 GTSNPN and CDR2 SVGIG (reference sequence). The CDR3 DNA sequence: TGTGCCTGGAGTGGTCCAGGGGGGCATAATCAGCCCCAGCATTTT. Residues: CAWSGPGGHNQPQHF.

The rearrangement uses TRBV7-2 and TRBJ2-1, with 8 bases aligning to TRBD2. The ends lost 5 bases at V and 4 bases at J; junction bases unmatched: 10. The germline gives CDR1 SGHTA, CDR2 FQGNSA. This CDR3 has 16 residues. The CDR3 loop reads CASSPVTAGGYNEQFF. CDR3 sequence (DNA): TGTGCCAGCAGCCCCGTTACCGCGGGGGGTTACAATGAGCAGTTCTTC.

The CDR3 nucleotides are TGTGCCAGCGAGGGACAGGGGGCAACAGATACGCAGTATTTT. Translated, it gives CASEGQGATDTQYF. The chain is built from TRBV19 and TRBJ2-3; TRBD1 matches 12 bases. Germline CDR1 LNHDA, CDR2 SQIVND (reference sequence). There are 14 residues in the CDR3. V lost 9 bases, J lost 3 bases, and 4 bases stayed unmatched. Combining the CDR3 with reference TRBV19 and TRBJ2-3 gives the whole variable domain DGGITQSPKYLFRKEGQNVTLSCEQNLNHDAMYWYRQDPGQGLRLIYYSQIVNDFQKGDIAEGYSVSREKKESFPLTVTSAQKNPTAFYLCASEGQGATDTQYFGPGTRLTVL.

This chain uses TRBV28 with TRBJ2-2, with D unclear. Trimming stripped 5 bases from V and 8 bases from J, with 15 bases between. The CDR3 runs 14 residues. CDR1 and CDR2 from the germline V gene are MDHEN and SYDVKM. The DNA of the CDR3 is TGTGCCAGCAGTCCCCCTCCGTCTGGTGGGGAGCTGTTTTTT. The encoded protein is CASSPPPSGGELFF. The complete variable domain, with remaining parts taken from reference TRBV28 and TRBJ2-2, reads DVKVTQSSRYLVKRTGEKVFLECVQDMDHENMFWYRQDPGLGLRLIYFSYDVKMKEKGDIPEGYSVSREKKERFSLILESASTNQTSMYLCASSPPPSGGELFFGEGSRLTVL.

The rearrangement joins TRBV5-6 to TRBJ1-4; 11 bases are shared with TRBD1. Per germline, CDR1 SGHDT and CDR2 YYEEEE. V gave up 3 bases and J gave up 8 bases; unmatched junction bases: 6. The CDR3 extends over 15 amino acids. CDR3 sequence reads: CASSSGQGAGEKLFF. In DNA, the CDR3 is TGTGCCAGCAGCTCTGGACAGGGGGCCGGGGAAAAACTGTTTTTT. The entire variable domain, with the rest obtained from reference TRBV5-6 and TRBJ1-4, is as follows: DAGVTQSPTHLIKTRGQQVTLRCSPKSGHDTVSWYQQALGQGPQFIFQYYEEEERQRGNFPDRFSGHQFPNYSSELNVNALLLGDSALYLCASSSGQGAGEKLFFGSGTQLSVL.

The chain is built from TRBV5-4 and TRBJ2-7; 15 nucleotides align to TRBD2. The CDR3 covers 16 residues. Germline loops: CDR1 SGHNT, CDR2 YYREEE (reference sequence). V shed 4 bases, J shed 4 bases, and the junction held 6 bases outside the gene matches. The CDR3 nucleotides are TGTGCCAGCAGCACGGGACTAGCGGGGGGATCATACGAGCAGTACTTC. Translation gives CASSTGLAGGSYEQYF.

This sequence joins TRBV29-1 and TRBJ2-5, with 8 nucleotides matching TRBD1. The CDR3 contains 14 residues. Germline CDR1 SQVTM, CDR2 ANQGSEA. Trimming at V came to 6 bases and at J to 5 bases, leaving 11 bases not matched to a gene. CDR3 DNA sequence: TGCAGCGTCACGGACAGGGCTCGTGAGGAGACCCAGTACTTC. It codes for CSVTDRAREETQYF.

The sample holds a few counts of this clone. The rearrangement uses TRBV7-9 and TRBJ1-1; TRBD1 agrees at 10 bases. With 6 bases clipped from V and 1 base from J, the junction kept 5 bases outside the gene matches. The CDR3 spans 15 residues. Germline CDR1 reads SEHNR; CDR2 reads FQNEAQ (reference sequence). CDR3 loop: CASSLRDRGNTEAFF. CDR3 DNA sequence: TGTGCCAGCAGTCTCCGGGACAGGGGGAACACTGAAGCTTTCTTT.

This clone has just one count. The gene calls are TRBV15 and TRBJ2-3, with D tentatively TRBD2 (5 bases). Per the germline V gene, CDR1 is LNHNV and CDR2 is YYDKDF (reference sequence). CDR3 size: 18 residues. V lost 5 bases to trimming and J lost 5 bases, with 26 bases between them. For the CDR3, the DNA is TGTGCCACCAGCCCCAACCCTCCAGCGAGGACTGGTGGAGATACGCAGTATTTT. Translating gives CATSPNPPARTGGDTQYF.

CDR3 amino acids: CASSLDLQGAGGAVVTQYF. CDR3 nucleotide sequence: TGTGCCAGCAGCTTAGATCTACAGGGGGCTGGCGGGGCTGTAGTTACGCAGTATTTT. V and J are TRBV11-2 and TRBJ2-3; TRBD1 aligns across 9 bases. Trimming took 0 bases from V and 8 from J; bases not matched to a gene: 18. Germline CDR1 is SGHAT and CDR2 is FQNNGV. The CDR3 consists of 19 residues.